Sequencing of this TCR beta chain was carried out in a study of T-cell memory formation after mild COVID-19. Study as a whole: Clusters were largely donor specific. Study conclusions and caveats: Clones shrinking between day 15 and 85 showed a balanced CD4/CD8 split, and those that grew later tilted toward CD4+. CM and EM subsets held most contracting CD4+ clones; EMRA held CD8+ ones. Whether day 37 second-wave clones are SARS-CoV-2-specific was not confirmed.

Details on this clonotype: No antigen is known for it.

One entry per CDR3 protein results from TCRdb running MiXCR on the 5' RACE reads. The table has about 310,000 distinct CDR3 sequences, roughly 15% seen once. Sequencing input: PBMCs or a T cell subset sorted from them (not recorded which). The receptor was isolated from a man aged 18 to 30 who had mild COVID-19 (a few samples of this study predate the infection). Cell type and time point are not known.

The CDR3 DNA follows: TGTGCCAGCAGCTTTTCCCTTGGAGCGGCCAATGAGCAGTTCTTC. Its protein is CASSFSLGAANEQFF. The rearrangement uses TRBV11-2 and TRBJ2-1; TRBD2 is a possible D gene (5 bases). Trimming cost V 3 bases and J 6 bases, with 15 bases left between them. CDR3 length equals 15 residues. CDR1 and CDR2 (germline): SGHAT, FQNNGV. Variable domain in full (rest from reference TRBV11-2 and TRBJ2-1): EAGVAQSPRYKIIEKRQSVAFWCNPISGHATLYWYQQILGQGPKLLIQFQNNGVVDDSQLPKDRFSAERLKGVDSTLKIQPAKLEDSAVYLCASSFSLGAANEQFFGPGTRLTVL.